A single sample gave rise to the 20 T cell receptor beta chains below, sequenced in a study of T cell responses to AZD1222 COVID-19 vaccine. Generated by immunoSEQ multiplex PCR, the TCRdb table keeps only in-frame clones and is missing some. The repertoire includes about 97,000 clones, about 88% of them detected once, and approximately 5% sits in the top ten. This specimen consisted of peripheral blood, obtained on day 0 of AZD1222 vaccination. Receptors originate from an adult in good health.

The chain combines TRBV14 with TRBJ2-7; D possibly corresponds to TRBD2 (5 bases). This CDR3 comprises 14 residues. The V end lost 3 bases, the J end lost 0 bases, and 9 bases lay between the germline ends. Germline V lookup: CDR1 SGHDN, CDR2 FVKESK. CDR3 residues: CASSQAGASYEQYF. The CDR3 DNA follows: TGTGCCAGCAGCCAGGCGGGCGCCTCCTACGAGCAGTACTTC.

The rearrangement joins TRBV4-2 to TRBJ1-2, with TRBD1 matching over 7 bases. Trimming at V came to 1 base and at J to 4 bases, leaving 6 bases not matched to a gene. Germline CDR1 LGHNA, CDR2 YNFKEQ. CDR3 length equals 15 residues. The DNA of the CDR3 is TGTGCCAGCAGCCAAGCGGACAGGCCAGCCTATGGCTACACCTTC. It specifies CASSQADRPAYGYTF.

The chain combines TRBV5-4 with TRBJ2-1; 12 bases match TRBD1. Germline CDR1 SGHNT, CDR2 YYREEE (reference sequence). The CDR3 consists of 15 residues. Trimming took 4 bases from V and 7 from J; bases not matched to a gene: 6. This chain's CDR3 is CASSPGTGGLNEQFF. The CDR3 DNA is TGTGCCAGCAGCCCCGGGACAGGGGGCCTGAATGAGCAGTTCTTC.

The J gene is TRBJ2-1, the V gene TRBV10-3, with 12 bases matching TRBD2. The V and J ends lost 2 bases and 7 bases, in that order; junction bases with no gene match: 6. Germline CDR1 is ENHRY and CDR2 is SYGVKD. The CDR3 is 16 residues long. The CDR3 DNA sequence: TGTGCCATCAGTGAGACAACTAGCGGGGGGAGGAATGAGCAGTTCTTC. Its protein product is CAISETTSGGRNEQFF.

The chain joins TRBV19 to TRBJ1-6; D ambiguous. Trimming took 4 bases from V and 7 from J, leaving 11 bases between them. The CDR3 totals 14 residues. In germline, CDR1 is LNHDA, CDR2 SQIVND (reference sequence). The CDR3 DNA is TGTGCCAGTAGTACATCCAGAAGCAATTCACCCCTCCACTTT. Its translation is CASSTSRSNSPLHF.

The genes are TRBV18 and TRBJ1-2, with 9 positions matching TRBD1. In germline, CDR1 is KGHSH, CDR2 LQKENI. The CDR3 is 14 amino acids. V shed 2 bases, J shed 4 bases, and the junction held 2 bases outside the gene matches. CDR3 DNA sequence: TGTGCCAGCTCACCAGTGACAGGGGGCTATGGCTACACCTTC. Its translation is CASSPVTGGYGYTF.

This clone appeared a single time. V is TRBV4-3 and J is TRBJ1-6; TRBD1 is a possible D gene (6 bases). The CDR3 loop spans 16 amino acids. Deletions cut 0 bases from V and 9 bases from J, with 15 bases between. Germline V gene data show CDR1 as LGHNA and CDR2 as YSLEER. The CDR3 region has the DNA TGCGCCAGCAGCCAAGATTTTGGCAGGGGAGCTTCACCCCTCCACTTT. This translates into CASSQDFGRGASPLHF.

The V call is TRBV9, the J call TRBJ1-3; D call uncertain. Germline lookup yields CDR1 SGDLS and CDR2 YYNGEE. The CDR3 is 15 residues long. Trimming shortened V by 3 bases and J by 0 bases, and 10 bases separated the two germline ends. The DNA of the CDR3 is TGTGCCAGCAGCGCGGAAACAGCCTCTGGAAACACCATATATTTT. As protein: CASSAETASGNTIYF.

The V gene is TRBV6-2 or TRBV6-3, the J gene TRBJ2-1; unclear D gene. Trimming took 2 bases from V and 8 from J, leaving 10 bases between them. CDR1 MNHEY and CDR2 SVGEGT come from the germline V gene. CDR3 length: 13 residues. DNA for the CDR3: TGTGCCAGCAGTTACAGGGAAATCCATGAGCAGTTCTTC. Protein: CASSYREIHEQFF.

CDR3 region: CASRRQGKRMNTEAFF. DNA of the CDR3: TGTGCCAGCAGGAGACAGGGCAAACGTATGAACACTGAAGCTTTCTTT. V usage is TRBV6-4 and J usage is TRBJ1-1; TRBD1 matches at 7 bases. The germline CDR1 and CDR2 sequences are MRHNA and SNTAGT. The trim removed 6 bases at V and 0 bases at J, leaving 10 bases unmatched. The CDR3 extends over 16 amino acids.

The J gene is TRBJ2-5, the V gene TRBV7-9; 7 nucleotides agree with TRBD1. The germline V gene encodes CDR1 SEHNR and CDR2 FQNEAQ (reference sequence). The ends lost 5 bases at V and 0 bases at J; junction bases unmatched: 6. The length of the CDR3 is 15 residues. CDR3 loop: CASSMPDRDQETQYF. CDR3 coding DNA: TGTGCCAGCAGCATGCCTGACAGGGACCAAGAGACCCAGTACTTC.

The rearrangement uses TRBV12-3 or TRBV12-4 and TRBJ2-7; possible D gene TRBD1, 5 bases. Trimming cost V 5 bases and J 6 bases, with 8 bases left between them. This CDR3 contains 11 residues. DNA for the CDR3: TGTGCCAGCAGTCAGGGTAGCGAGCAGTACTTC. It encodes CASSQGSEQYF.

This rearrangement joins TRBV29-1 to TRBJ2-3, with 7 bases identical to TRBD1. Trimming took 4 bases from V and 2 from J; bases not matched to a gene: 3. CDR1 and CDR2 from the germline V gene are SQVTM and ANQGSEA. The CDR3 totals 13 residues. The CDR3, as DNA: TGCAGCGTTGCGACAGGGTTCACAGATACGCAGTATTTT. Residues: CSVATGFTDTQYF.

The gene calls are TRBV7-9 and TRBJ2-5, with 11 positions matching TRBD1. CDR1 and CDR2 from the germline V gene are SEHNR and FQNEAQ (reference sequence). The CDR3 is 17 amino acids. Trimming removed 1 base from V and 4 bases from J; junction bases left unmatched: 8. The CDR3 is CASSLVWTGGKGETQYF. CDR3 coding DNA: TGTGCCAGCAGCTTAGTTTGGACAGGGGGCAAGGGAGAGACCCAGTACTTC.

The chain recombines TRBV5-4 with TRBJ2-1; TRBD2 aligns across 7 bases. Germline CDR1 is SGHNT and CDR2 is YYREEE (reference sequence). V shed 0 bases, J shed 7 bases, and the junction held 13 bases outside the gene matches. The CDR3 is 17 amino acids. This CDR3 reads CASSLGGASGHGNEQFF. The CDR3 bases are TGTGCCAGCAGCTTGGGGGGCGCTAGCGGCCACGGTAATGAGCAGTTCTTC.

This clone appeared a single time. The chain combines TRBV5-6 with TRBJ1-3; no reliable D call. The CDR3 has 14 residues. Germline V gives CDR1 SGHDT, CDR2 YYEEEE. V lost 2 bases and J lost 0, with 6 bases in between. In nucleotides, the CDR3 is TGTGCCAGCAGCTTAGGACGCTCTGGAAACACCATATATTTT. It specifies CASSLGRSGNTIYF. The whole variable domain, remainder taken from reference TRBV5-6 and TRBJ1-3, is DAGVTQSPTHLIKTRGQQVTLRCSPKSGHDTVSWYQQALGQGPQFIFQYYEEEERQRGNFPDRFSGHQFPNYSSELNVNALLLGDSALYLCASSLGRSGNTIYFGEGSWLTVV.

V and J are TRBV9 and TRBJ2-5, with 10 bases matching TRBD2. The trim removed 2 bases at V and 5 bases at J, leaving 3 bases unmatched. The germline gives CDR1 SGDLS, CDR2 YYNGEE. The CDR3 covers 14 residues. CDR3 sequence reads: CASSVGGLAETQYF. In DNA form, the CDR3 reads TGTGCCAGCAGCGTTGGGGGACTAGCGGAGACCCAGTACTTC. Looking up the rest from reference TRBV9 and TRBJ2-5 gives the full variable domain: DSGVTQTPKHLITATGQRVTLRCSPRSGDLSVYWYQQSLDQGLQFLIQYYNGEERAKGNILERFSAQQFPDLHSELNLSSLELGDSALYFCASSVGGLAETQYFGPGTRLLVL.

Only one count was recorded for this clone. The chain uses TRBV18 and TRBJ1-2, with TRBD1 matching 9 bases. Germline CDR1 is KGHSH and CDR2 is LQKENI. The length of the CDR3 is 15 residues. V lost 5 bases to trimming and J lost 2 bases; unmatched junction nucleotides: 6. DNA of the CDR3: TGTGCCAGCTCAGGAACAGGGGGCCCCAACTATGGCTACACCTTC. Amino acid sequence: CASSGTGGPNYGYTF.

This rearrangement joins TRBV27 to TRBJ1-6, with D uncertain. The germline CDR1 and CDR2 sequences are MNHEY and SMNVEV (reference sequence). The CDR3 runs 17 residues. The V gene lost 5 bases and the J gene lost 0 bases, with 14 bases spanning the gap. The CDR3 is CASSPPGGSSYNSPLHF. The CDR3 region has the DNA TGTGCCAGCAGTCCCCCGGGAGGGAGCTCCTATAATTCACCCCTCCACTTT.

CDR3 bases: TGTGCCACCAGCAGAGGGACAGGGCGTACTGAAGCTTTCTTT. It yields the protein CATSRGTGRTEAFF. V is TRBV15 and J is TRBJ1-1; 8 nucleotides agree with TRBD1. The CDR3 covers 14 residues. The ends lost 1 base at V and 5 bases at J; junction bases unmatched: 3. Germline V gene sequence: CDR1 LNHNV, CDR2 YYDKDF (reference sequence).